Below, 15 T cell receptor beta chains from the same sample are listed, as sequenced in a study of blood T cells in healthy people across ages. Then a second PCR, running about 6 to 12 cycles, was carried out with a sample-barcoded 5' primer and a J-beta primer mix. Each CDR3 protein gets one entry after TCRdb re-called the 5' RACE reads with MiXCR. Here the sample spans about 1.8 million distinct CDR3 sequences, just under 50% being singletons. Sequencing was carried out using blood. The receptors were gathered from a middle-aged woman in good health.

The J gene is TRBJ2-7, the V gene TRBV5-1, with D perhaps matching TRBD1 or TRBD2 (7 bases each). The germline gives CDR1 SGHRS, CDR2 YFSETQ. V shed 3 bases and J shed 6 bases, with 19 bases lying between them. The CDR3 loop spans 15 amino acids. The CDR3 protein is CASSWGGQRVGEQYF. The CDR3 region has the DNA TGCGCCAGCAGCTGGGGGGGACAGAGGGTCGGCGAGCAGTACTTC.

This clonotype was observed a few times. The chain recombines TRBV20-1 with TRBJ2-7; D remains unclear. V lost 0 bases, J lost 2 bases, and 8 bases lay in between. Germline V gene lookup returns CDR1 DFQATT and CDR2 SNEGSKA (reference sequence). The length of the CDR3 is 13 residues. CDR3 protein: CSARDLEPYEQYF. The CDR3 nucleotides are TGCAGTGCTAGAGATCTCGAACCCTACGAGCAGTACTTC.

The chain links TRBV20-1 to TRBJ2-7, with a tentative D call TRBD2 (5 bases). From germline, CDR1 is DFQATT and CDR2 SNEGSKA (reference sequence). The length of the CDR3 is 13 residues. V was cut by 4 bases and J by 2 bases, with 12 bases left in between. The CDR3 protein is CSANIGGPYEQYF. The CDR3 DNA follows: TGCAGTGCTAACATTGGAGGACCCTACGAGCAGTACTTC.

This clonotype was seen a handful of times. The chain couples TRBV12-3 or TRBV12-4 to TRBJ2-1, with 13 bases identical to TRBD2. V lost 6 bases, J lost 6 bases, and 20 bases stayed unmatched. The CDR3 is 20 residues long. CDR3 loop: CASSRGSTSGGAILSNEQFF. CDR3 nucleotide sequence: TGTGCCAGCAGCAGGGGATCCACTAGCGGGGGGGCAATCCTATCCAATGAGCAGTTCTTC.

The V gene is TRBV4-1, the J gene TRBJ2-1, with D possibly matching TRBD2 (7 bases). The CDR3 contains 17 residues. Trimming shortened V by 0 bases and J by 6 bases, and 18 bases separated the two germline ends. The germline V gene encodes CDR1 MGHRA and CDR2 YSYEKL. CDR3 region: CASSQEKAAAGANEQFF. In DNA form, the CDR3 reads TGCGCCAGCAGCCAAGAAAAGGCAGCGGCGGGGGCCAATGAGCAGTTCTTC.

This rearrangement joins TRBV7-2 to TRBJ2-7; 10 nucleotides agree with TRBD1. Per germline, CDR1 SGHTA and CDR2 FQGNSA. V was clipped by 3 bases and J by 10 bases; unmatched bases: 12. This CDR3 region has 15 residues. CDR3 DNA: TGTGCCAGCAGCTTGAACACCGGGACAGGGGTCCCCCAGTACTTC. The encoded protein is CASSLNTGTGVPQYF. The full variable domain, completed using reference TRBV7-2 and TRBJ2-7, is GAGVSQSPSNKVTEKGKDVELRCDPISGHTALYWYRQSLGQGLEFLIYFQGNSAPDKSGLPSDRFSAERTGGSVSTLTIQRTQQEDSAVYLCASSLNTGTGVPQYFGPGTRLTVT.

This sequence joins TRBV20-1 and TRBJ1-1, with a tentative D call TRBD1 (5 bases). The length of the CDR3 is 14 residues. Germline V CDR1 and CDR2: DFQATT, SNEGSKA (reference sequence). The V end lost 3 bases, the J end lost 1 base, and 12 bases lay between the germline ends. The CDR3 sequence is CSASSGLWNTEAFF. The CDR3 DNA reads TGCAGTGCTAGTTCGGGACTCTGGAACACTGAAGCTTTCTTT.

This clonotype was observed a few times. V gene TRBV20-1 combines with J gene TRBJ1-2; D might be TRBD1 (6 bases). From germline, CDR1 is DFQATT and CDR2 SNEGSKA (reference sequence). V lost 3 bases and J 4 bases, leaving 15 bases between the germline ends. The CDR3 extends over 14 amino acids. The CDR3 nucleotides are TGCAGTGCTAGGGAACCAGGGGCCGGCTATGGCTACACCTTC. Translated, it gives CSAREPGAGYGYTF.

Here the CDR3 DNA reads TGTGCCAGCAGGCCCGGACTAGCGGGGGGGGGCACAGATACGCAGTATTTT. Translating gives CASRPGLAGGGTDTQYF. The rearrangement uses TRBV7-2 and TRBJ2-3; 15 positions match TRBD2. The J segment lost 1 base and the V segment lost 6 bases, leaving 5 bases of the junction unmatched. Germline V gene data show CDR1 as SGHTA and CDR2 as FQGNSA. The CDR3 has 17 amino acids.

The rearrangement joins TRBV7-2 to TRBJ1-1; maybe TRBD1 (5 bases). This CDR3 is 14 amino acids long. V dropped 2 bases and J dropped 1 base, with 8 bases sitting between them. Germline CDR1 reads SGHTA; CDR2 reads FQGNSA. CDR3 in DNA: TGTGCCAGCAGCTTACAGGGAACGAACACTGAAGCTTTCTTT. This translates into CASSLQGTNTEAFF. Full variable domain (missing parts from reference TRBV7-2 and TRBJ1-1): GAGVSQSPSNKVTEKGKDVELRCDPISGHTALYWYRQSLGQGLEFLIYFQGNSAPDKSGLPSDRFSAERTGGSVSTLTIQRTQQEDSAVYLCASSLQGTNTEAFFGQGTRLTVV.

This clonotype has just a few counts. This chain connects TRBV6-6 to TRBJ2-5; D may be TRBD1 or TRBD2 (6 bases each). This CDR3 has 14 residues. CDR1 and CDR2 from the germline V gene are MNHNY and SVGAGI (reference sequence). Trimming cost V 5 bases and J 7 bases, with 17 bases left between them. CDR3 nucleotides: TGTGCCAGCAGTCCCACTGGGGGGCTGGGGACCCAGTACTTC. It is translated as CASSPTGGLGTQYF.

The genes are TRBV7-6 and TRBJ2-7; D is perhaps TRBD2 (5 bases). Trimming cost V 1 base and J 7 bases, with 14 bases left between them. CDR1 SGHVS and CDR2 FNYEAQ come from the germline V gene. This CDR3 is 14 amino acids long. The CDR3 region has the DNA TGTGCCAGCAGCTTAGAGTCCACAACGGGGGAGCAGTACTTC. It specifies CASSLESTTGEQYF.

The CDR3 sequence: CASSQGSGQADYGYTF. CDR3 nucleotides: TGTGCCAGCAGCCAAGGGTCCGGACAGGCGGACTATGGCTACACCTTC. The J gene is TRBJ1-2, the V gene TRBV4-2; 7 bases align to TRBD1. Germline CDR1 and CDR2: LGHNA and YNFKEQ. This CDR3 is built from 16 residues. With 1 base clipped from V and 3 bases from J, the junction kept 8 bases outside the gene matches.

This sequence joins TRBV20-1 and TRBJ1-5, with D tentatively TRBD1 (5 bases). The CDR3 runs 15 residues. Germline V CDR1 and CDR2: DFQATT, SNEGSKA (reference sequence). V lost 3 bases, J lost 3 bases, and 15 bases lay in between. The CDR3 nucleotides read TGCAGTGCTAGCCCCAGGCAGGGCCACAATCAGCCCCAGCATTTT. It codes for CSASPRQGHNQPQHF.

The chain couples TRBV5-1 to TRBJ1-5; D is unresolved. Trimming stripped 0 bases from V and 6 bases from J, with 13 bases between. The germline V gene has CDR1 SGHRS and CDR2 YFSETQ. The CDR3 has 15 residues. The CDR3 bases are TGCGCCAGCAGCTTGGCCTCGGGATCCAGTCAGCCCCAGCATTTT. This encodes CASSLASGSSQPQHF.